Listed below are T cell receptor beta chains from one sample, sequenced in a study of shared clonotypes between healthy human individuals. Here immunoSEQ multiplex PCR was the method, and the copy in TCRdb shows in-frame clones only, minus some. The table lists approximately 2,300,000 clones, about 90% of them singletons, with around 0.4% in the top ten. Sequencing was performed on naive CD4+ T cells from PBMCs. These receptors all stem from a man aged 18 to 29 in good health. Some clones in this sample may be carry-over from other donors' samples. Both conserved end residues are part of each CDR3. D genes are given only for firm matches. Some rows mark clone size as missing; the rest say once, few, many or name a class of expanded clone.

DNA,CDR3,D,J,size,V
TGTGCCACCAGCAGAGCAGGGACAGCCTCTAGCACAGATACGCAGTATTTT,CATSRAGTASSTDTQYF,TRBD1,TRBJ2-3,once,TRBV15
TGTGCCAGCAGTGAAGCCATTAGCAATCAGCCCCAGCATTTT,CASSEAISNQPQHF,.,TRBJ1-5,once,TRBV6-1
TGCGCCAGCAGTGAGGTGGCAGGACTAGCGGGAGCAGATACGCAGTATTTT,CASSEVAGLAGADTQYF,TRBD2,TRBJ2-3,.,TRBV5-1
TGTGCCAGCAGCGGGACTAGTAAAGAAGAGACCCAGTACTTC,CASSGTSKEETQYF,TRBD2,TRBJ2-5,.,TRBV6-6
TGTGCCAGCAGTTACTCCCAGGGGGCGCATGGCTACACCTTC,CASSYSQGAHGYTF,TRBD1,TRBJ1-2,.,TRBV6-5
TGTGCCAGCAGCTTATCGGGGGCTGAGACCCAGTACTTC,CASSLSGAETQYF,.,TRBJ2-5,.,TRBV7-8
TGCAGTGCTAGACGAACCGGGCAGTTCTTC,CSARRTGQFF,.,TRBJ2-1,.,TRBV20-1
TGTGCCAGCAGTTCCCGTGTGGCTAGCGGGAATGAGCAGTTCTTC,CASSSRVASGNEQFF,TRBD2,TRBJ2-1,once,TRBV28
TGTGCCAGCAGATCCACTGGGGGGACAGGGGAGAAGAATGGCTACACCTTC,CASRSTGGTGEKNGYTF,TRBD1,TRBJ1-2,.,TRBV7-9
TGTGCCTGGAGTTTAGGGGGACAGTGGGAGACCCAGTACTTC,CAWSLGGQWETQYF,TRBD1,TRBJ2-5,.,TRBV30
TGTGCCAGCAGCCAACTTAGACTAGCGTCGTACAATGAGCAGTTCTTC,CASSQLRLASYNEQFF,TRBD2,TRBJ2-1,.,TRBV14
TGCGCCAGCAGCTTGAGACTTCTCCTACTCACCGGGGAGCTGTTTTTT,CASSLRLLLLTGELFF,.,TRBJ2-2,.,TRBV5-1
TGTGCCAGCAGACTGAACAGGGGAGACCAGTACTTC,CASRLNRGDQYF,TRBD1,TRBJ2-5,.,TRBV6-5
TGTGCCAGCAGACCCGGGGTGGCGAACACTGAAGCTTTCTTT,CASRPGVANTEAFF,.,TRBJ1-1,.,TRBV6-5
TGTGCCAGCAGCTTGCCGGGACTAGCGGGAGGGCTGGGCACAGATACGCAGTATTTT,CASSLPGLAGGLGTDTQYF,TRBD2,TRBJ2-3,once,TRBV5-4
TGTGCCTGGAGTAATCCGGGGGCAGTTCGCGGCTACACCTTC,CAWSNPGAVRGYTF,.,TRBJ1-2,.,TRBV30
TGTGCCAGCAGCTTAGAAGGGACGGCCTCCTACAATGAGCAGTTCTTC,CASSLEGTASYNEQFF,.,TRBJ2-1,.,TRBV7-8
TGTGCCACCAGCAGAACGACAGGTGGGGATGGCTACACCTTC,CATSRTTGGDGYTF,.,TRBJ1-2,.,TRBV15
TGCGCCAGCAGCTTGGGGGACAGGGTAACTAATGAAAAACTGTTTTTT,CASSLGDRVTNEKLFF,TRBD1,TRBJ1-4,.,TRBV5-1
TGTGCCAGCTCACAAGGGGGCAACACTGAAGCTTTCTTT,CASSQGGNTEAFF,TRBD1,TRBJ1-1,.,TRBV18
TGTGCCAGCGTAGTCCGAACAGGGAAATTTAGTTCACCCCTCCACTTT,CASVVRTGKFSSPLHF,.,TRBJ1-6,.,TRBV7-2
TGTGCCAGCAGTTTATTCTCGGGGAACAAAAACATTCAGTACTTC,CASSLFSGNKNIQYF,.,TRBJ2-4,once,TRBV28